Shown below are 26 T cell receptor beta chains from a single sample sequenced in a study of OX40 agonist ivuxolimab in advanced cancers. Library preparation used the immunoSEQ multiplex PCR assay. This is the immuneACCESS table as TCRdb keeps it, with only in-frame sequences that have V and J called. A part of the clones is gone; compared with another copy, unresolved V genes explain less than half, and the rest is unexplained. This sample lists around 39,000 clones; less than 90% were detected once. The ten largest clones add up to about 4.3% of the sample. The starting material was CD4+ or CD8+ T cells sorted from blood, obtained in a trial of the OX40 agonist ivuxolimab. The source of these receptors is an adult with an advanced solid tumor such as melanoma, head and neck, liver or kidney cancer.

The chain joins TRBV29-1 to TRBJ2-1; D gene ambiguous. The CDR3 is made up of 11 amino acids. The V and J ends lost 8 bases and 0 bases respectively, with 5 bases between them. CDR1 SQVTM and CDR2 ANQGSEA come from the germline V gene. The CDR3 coding sequence is TGCAGCTCCCGCTCCTACAATGAGCAGTTCTTC. Encoded protein: CSSRSYNEQFF.

This clone was counted a few times. This chain uses TRBV7-9 with TRBJ2-7; 9 bases align to TRBD1. The CDR3 spans 15 residues. V lost 6 bases, J lost 7 bases, and 13 bases stayed unmatched. The V gene's germline CDR1 is SEHNR and CDR2 FQNEAQ (reference sequence). DNA for the CDR3: TGTGCCAGCAGTCCGAGTCCGGGACAGGGTCGTGAGCAGTACTTC. Its translation is CASSPSPGQGREQYF.

The DNA for the CDR3 is TGTGCCAGCTCACCGTCTCAGGGGGGGGACAATGAGCAGTTCTTC. This encodes CASSPSQGGDNEQFF. The chain links TRBV18 to TRBJ2-1; D may correspond to TRBD1 or TRBD2 (7 bases each). Germline V gene sequence: CDR1 KGHSH, CDR2 LQKENI. The CDR3 is made up of 15 amino acids. The germline V and J ends were trimmed by 3 bases and 5 bases, with 14 bases remaining between them.

The genes are TRBV14 and TRBJ1-6; D may be TRBD1 (5 bases). The germline V gene encodes CDR1 SGHDN and CDR2 FVKESK. The CDR3 sequence is 15 residues long. The V and J ends lost 4 bases and 7 bases respectively, with 14 bases between them. Written as DNA, the CDR3 is TGTGCCAGCAGCCTCACCGGGACTTGGAATTCACCCCTCCACTTT. Protein sequence: CASSLTGTWNSPLHF. Filled out from reference TRBV14 and TRBJ1-6, the complete variable domain reads EAGVTQFPSHSVIEKGQTVTLRCDPISGHDNLYWYRRVMGKEIKFLLHFVKESKQDESGMPNNRFLAERTGGTYSTLKVQPAELEDSGVYFCASSLTGTWNSPLHFGNGTRLTVT.

The rearrangement joins TRBV4-2 to TRBJ1-4; no clear D gene. Trimming removed 4 bases from V and 0 bases from J, with 12 bases in between. Germline lookup yields CDR1 LGHNA and CDR2 YNFKEQ. The CDR3 consists of 16 residues. The CDR3 region is CASSRQAGATNEKLFF. CDR3 bases: TGTGCCAGCAGCCGCCAGGCTGGAGCAACTAATGAAAAACTGTTTTTT.

The chain links TRBV7-2 to TRBJ1-2; D uncertain. CDR3 length equals 15 residues. Trimming removed 0 bases at V and 8 bases at J, with 16 bases between. Germline CDR1 reads SGHTA; CDR2 reads FQGNSA. The CDR3 nucleotides are TGTGCCAGCAGCTTAGCGTACTCAAATGTGGGAGGCTACACCTTC. It translates to CASSLAYSNVGGYTF.

This sequence joins TRBV5-4 and TRBJ2-7; D is unclear. Trimming took 0 bases from V and 1 from J, leaving 8 bases between them. The germline V gene has CDR1 SGHNT and CDR2 YYREEE (reference sequence). This CDR3 is 14 amino acids long. The CDR3: CASSLGVRSYEQYF. The CDR3 DNA sequence: TGTGCCAGCAGCTTGGGGGTCAGATCCTACGAGCAGTACTTC.

The V and J genes are TRBV5-4 and TRBJ1-1; D remains unclear. Trimming pared 7 bases from V and 5 bases from J, leaving 15 bases between. Looked up from germline, CDR1 is SGHNT and CDR2 is YYREEE (reference sequence). This CDR3 is 13 amino acids long. The CDR3 nucleotides read TGTGCCAGCCCCTTATACAGCCCAACTGAAGCTTTCTTT. Residues: CASPLYSPTEAFF.

For this clone: Relative to the germline gene, one junction end is altered; a read error may explain this. V usage is TRBV28 and J usage is TRBJ2-4, with 8 bases that match TRBD1. Germline lookup yields CDR1 MDHEN and CDR2 SYDVKM. The CDR3 has 18 residues. The DNA for the CDR3 is TGTGCCAGCAGCTTATCGGGACAGGCGGTTTCGGCCAAAAACATTCAGTACTTC. Its translation is CASSLSGQAVSAKNIQYF.

The chain uses TRBV18 and TRBJ2-7, with 10 bases that match TRBD1. V shed 0 bases and J 2 bases; nucleotides not matched to a gene: 1. The CDR3 contains 15 residues. The V gene's germline CDR1 is KGHSH and CDR2 LQKENI. The CDR3 DNA reads TGTGCCAGCTCACCACCGGGACAGGGGACCTACGAGCAGTACTTC. Protein: CASSPPGQGTYEQYF.

The chain employs TRBV7-2 and TRBJ2-2, with D uncertain. The CDR3 contains 12 residues. Trimming pared 4 bases from V and 4 bases from J, leaving 4 bases between. From germline, CDR1 is SGHTA and CDR2 FQGNSA. CDR3 sequence (DNA): TGTGCCAGCAGCTCCGGCACCGGGGAGCTGTTTTTT. This encodes CASSSGTGELFF.

The chain has TRBV2 and TRBJ2-7; possibly TRBD2 for D (5 bases). Looked up from germline, CDR1 is SNHLY and CDR2 is FYNNEI. Trimming shortened V by 2 bases and J by 6 bases, and 11 bases separated the two germline ends. The CDR3 has 13 amino acids. The CDR3 sequence is CASSERGRSEQYF. The CDR3 DNA reads TGTGCCAGCAGTGAACGGGGTAGGAGCGAGCAGTACTTC.

This chain links TRBV9 with TRBJ2-7; D uncertain. Per the germline V gene, CDR1 is SGDLS and CDR2 is YYNGEE. The CDR3 has 13 amino acids. Trimming took 4 bases from V and 3 from J, leaving 11 bases between them. CDR3 protein: CASSPGTNYEQYF. CDR3 coding DNA: TGTGCCAGCAGCCCCGGCACAAACTACGAGCAGTACTTC.

This chain links TRBV11-2 with TRBJ1-2; the match to TRBD1 covers 9 bases. Germline lookup yields CDR1 SGHAT and CDR2 FQNNGV. The CDR3 has 15 residues. The junction had 6 bases not matched to a gene; V was cut back by 5 bases and J by 2 bases. The CDR3 region is CASSQQGAMNYGYTF. The CDR3 DNA sequence: TGTGCCAGCAGCCAACAGGGGGCTATGAACTATGGCTACACCTTC.

The V call is TRBV18, the J call TRBJ1-5; the D is unclear. The germline V gene has CDR1 KGHSH and CDR2 LQKENI. The CDR3 sequence is 13 residues long. The ends were cut back, 3 bases at V and 4 bases at J, with 7 bases in the middle. CDR3 protein: CASSPVQNQPQHF. The CDR3 region has the DNA TGTGCCAGCTCACCGGTCCAGAATCAGCCCCAGCATTTT.

The chain carries TRBV7-8 and TRBJ1-2; D is uncertain. The CDR3 sequence is 21 residues long. Looked up from germline, CDR1 is SGHVS and CDR2 is FQNEAQ. V lost 5 bases, J lost 5 bases, and 36 bases lay in between. This CDR3 reads CASSHYRAIKRRTPRGYGYTF. In DNA, the CDR3 is TGTGCCAGCAGCCATTATAGGGCAATTAAGAGGAGAACGCCTAGAGGATATGGCTACACCTTC.

This chain links TRBV2 with TRBJ2-7; D is possibly TRBD1 (6 bases). The CDR3 covers 14 residues. CDR1 is SNHLY, CDR2 FYNNEI, per germline. Trimming cost V 2 bases and J 0 bases, with 8 bases left between them. The CDR3 DNA reads TGTGCCAGCAGTGAAACCAGGGGCTCCTACGAGCAGTACTTC. Protein product: CASSETRGSYEQYF.

Comments on this clone: The junction differs from germline at one of its ends, possibly a read error. Other nucleotide sequences in the sample specify the same CDR3. This chain links TRBV10-3 with TRBJ2-2; possible D gene TRBD1, 6 bases. The germline CDR1 and CDR2 sequences are ENHRY and SYGVKD. This CDR3 has 15 amino acids. The CDR3 nucleotides are TGTGCCATCAGTGAGGGCAGGGGCGCCACCGGGGAGCTATTTTTT. Its translation is CAISEGRGATGELFF.

This clone came up a few times. The genes are TRBV18 and TRBJ1-5, with D hard to call. The CDR3 is made up of 13 amino acids. CDR1 and CDR2 from the germline V gene are KGHSH and LQKENI. Trimming took off 4 bases at V and 1 base at J, with 5 bases between the two ends. Here the CDR3 DNA reads TGTGCCAGCTCACTGGGGAGCAATCAGCCCCAGCATTTT. Translation gives CASSLGSNQPQHF.

V gene TRBV28 combines with J gene TRBJ1-5; the D is unclear. CDR1 and CDR2 from the germline V gene are MDHEN and SYDVKM. V gave up 3 bases and J gave up 6 bases, with 18 bases separating them. CDR3 size: 16 residues. The CDR3 bases are TGTGCCAGCAGTTTTTTCTCCGTTAGGGTGAGTCAGCCCCAGCATTTT. This sequence encodes CASSFFSVRVSQPQHF. Full variable domain (missing parts from reference TRBV28 and TRBJ1-5): DVKVTQSSRYLVKRTGEKVFLECVQDMDHENMFWYRQDPGLGLRLIYFSYDVKMKEKGDIPEGYSVSREKKERFSLILESASTNQTSMYLCASSFFSVRVSQPQHFGDGTRLSIL.

The gene calls are TRBV6-5 and TRBJ1-5; D unclear. The CDR3 runs 13 residues. Germline V CDR1 and CDR2: MNHEY, SVGAGI. The V gene lost 2 bases and the J gene lost 4 bases, with 6 bases spanning the gap. The CDR3 nucleotides are TGTGCCAGCAGTTACAGCCGAAATCAGCCCCAGCATTTT. Translation gives CASSYSRNQPQHF.

This clone was observed once. The V and J genes are TRBV6-5 and TRBJ1-4, with TRBD1 as a possible D gene (5 bases). Germline CDR1 and CDR2: MNHEY and SVGAGI. Trimming pared 3 bases from V and 7 bases from J, leaving 12 bases between. The CDR3 runs to 14 residues. CDR3: CASSYARASEKLFF. CDR3 in DNA: TGTGCCAGCAGTTATGCCAGGGCTAGTGAAAAACTGTTTTTT.

This sequence joins TRBV7-2 and TRBJ2-7; D is perhaps TRBD1 (5 bases). Germline CDR1 and CDR2: SGHTA and FQGNSA. The CDR3 length is 14 residues. The V gene lost 5 bases and the J gene lost 4 bases, with 15 bases spanning the gap. Written as DNA, the CDR3 is TGTGCCAGCAGCCCGAGCAGGGTAGGGTACGAGCAGTACTTC. Translating it yields CASSPSRVGYEQYF.

This clone occurred a few times. J is TRBJ1-2 and V is TRBV5-1; D remains ambiguous. V lost 1 base and J 5 bases, leaving 15 bases between the germline ends. CDR1 and CDR2 (germline): SGHRS, YFSETQ. There are 15 residues in the CDR3. CDR3 loop: CASSLRWGKRYGYTF. The CDR3 region has the DNA TGCGCCAGCAGCTTGAGGTGGGGAAAGCGGTATGGCTACACCTTC.

The DNA for the CDR3 is TGTGCCAGCAGTTACTCCCCAATCAGGGTTGGAGAAAAACTGTTTTTT. Protein sequence: CASSYSPIRVGEKLFF. This sequence joins TRBV6-5 and TRBJ1-4; perhaps TRBD1 as D (5 bases). Germline V CDR1 and CDR2: MNHEY, SVGAGI. CDR3 size: 16 residues. V was trimmed by 0 bases and J by 8 bases, leaving 16 bases between them.

This chain uses TRBV5-1 with TRBJ2-2; weak D call: TRBD1 (6 bases). Looked up from germline, CDR1 is SGHRS and CDR2 is YFSETQ. V was shortened by 5 bases and J by 2 bases, with 19 bases between the two germline ends. This CDR3 has 17 amino acids. This chain's CDR3 is CASRQTSGHTNTGELFF. The DNA for the CDR3 is TGCGCCAGCAGGCAAACCTCGGGACATACCAACACCGGGGAGCTGTTTTTT. Full variable domain (missing parts from reference TRBV5-1 and TRBJ2-2): KAGVTQTPRYLIKTRGQQVTLSCSPISGHRSVSWYQQTPGQGLQFLFEYFSETQRNKGNFPGRFSGRQFSNSRSEMNVSTLELGDSALYLCASRQTSGHTNTGELFFGEGSRLTVL.